These 16 T cell receptor beta chains share one sample of origin, sequenced in a study of cytomegalovirus exposure and HLA in healthy donors. TCRdb keeps only in-frame clones here, not all; method: immunoSEQ multiplex PCR. This table has 260,000 or so clones, roughly 90% appearing once. Sequenced: PBMCs. The receptors were gathered from a woman aged 18 to 35 in good health and CMV-seronegative.

The rearrangement links TRBV28 to TRBJ1-2; D is ambiguous. CDR3 length: 12 residues. Trimming pared 7 bases from V and 8 bases from J, leaving 14 bases between. Germline CDR1 reads MDHEN; CDR2 reads SYDVKM. CDR3 region: CASTGSRGGYTF. In DNA, the CDR3 is TGTGCCAGCACTGGGTCACGCGGGGGCTACACCTTC.

The J gene is TRBJ1-1, the V gene TRBV5-1; the D is unclear. The germline V gene encodes CDR1 SGHRS and CDR2 YFSETQ. The CDR3 is 14 amino acids. With 6 bases removed from V and 1 base from J, the gap between germline ends came to 13 bases. CDR3 sequence reads: CASTPGRANTEAFF. DNA for the CDR3: TGCGCCAGCACCCCGGGGAGGGCGAACACTGAAGCTTTCTTT.

V and J are TRBV29-1 and TRBJ2-5, with 8 bases that match TRBD1. The CDR3 contains 14 residues. V dropped 3 bases and J dropped 5; count of bases not matched to a gene: 8. Per the germline V gene, CDR1 is SQVTM and CDR2 is ANQGSEA. CDR3 coding DNA: TGCAGCGTTGATAGCCAGGGGGCTCGGGAGACCCAGTACTTC. Protein: CSVDSQGARETQYF. The whole variable domain, filled in from reference TRBV29-1 and TRBJ2-5, reads SAVISQKPSRDICQRGTSLTIQCQVDSQVTMMFWYRQQPGQSLTLIATANQGSEATYESGFVIDKFPISRPNLTFSTLTVSNMSPEDSSIYLCSVDSQGARETQYFGPGTRLLVL.

The CDR3 region is CASSLQGGGFNSPLHF. As DNA, the CDR3 is TGTGCCAGCAGCCTGCAAGGGGGAGGGTTTAATTCACCCCTCCACTTT. This chain links TRBV7-2 with TRBJ1-6; D possibly corresponds to TRBD1 (6 bases). The germline V gene has CDR1 SGHTA and CDR2 FQGNSA. The V and J ends lost 5 bases and 6 bases respectively, with 17 bases between them. This CDR3 comprises 16 residues. Together with reference TRBV7-2 and TRBJ1-6, the CDR3 gives the full variable domain: GAGVSQSPSNKVTEKGKDVELRCDPISGHTALYWYRQSLGQGLEFLIYFQGNSAPDKSGLPSDRFSAERTGGSVSTLTIQRTQQEDSAVYLCASSLQGGGFNSPLHFGNGTRLTVT.

The rearrangement uses TRBV6-1 and TRBJ1-2; no definite D call. The CDR3 length is 13 residues. Trimming cost V 2 bases and J 5 bases, with 9 bases left between them. Germline V gene sequence: CDR1 MNHNS, CDR2 SASEGT. In DNA form, the CDR3 reads TGTGCCAGCAGTGAACCCGGCGGGTATGGCTACACCTTC. This sequence encodes CASSEPGGYGYTF.

V gene TRBV5-1 combines with J gene TRBJ2-5; 11 bases agree with TRBD1. The CDR3 is 15 residues long. The ends lost 2 bases at V and 5 bases at J; junction bases unmatched: 5. Germline loops: CDR1 SGHRS, CDR2 YFSETQ. The CDR3 DNA sequence: TGCGCCAGCAGCTTTTGGACAGGGGGCGTGGAGACCCAGTACTTC. Residues: CASSFWTGGVETQYF. The full variable domain, with the rest looked up from reference TRBV5-1 and TRBJ2-5, is KAGVTQTPRYLIKTRGQQVTLSCSPISGHRSVSWYQQTPGQGLQFLFEYFSETQRNKGNFPGRFSGRQFSNSRSEMNVSTLELGDSALYLCASSFWTGGVETQYFGPGTRLLVL.

Written as DNA, the CDR3 is TGTGCCAGCAGCTTAGGGGGAGCCGATCAGCCCCAGCATTTT. Translated, it gives CASSLGGADQPQHF. The chain carries TRBV9 and TRBJ1-5, with D perhaps TRBD1 (6 bases). The CDR3 is 14 amino acids. V dropped 4 bases and J dropped 5 bases, with 13 bases sitting between them. Per germline, CDR1 SGDLS and CDR2 YYNGEE.

The V and J genes are TRBV6-1 and TRBJ1-2, with a weak D call TRBD1 (5 bases). Looked up from germline, CDR1 is MNHNS and CDR2 is SASEGT. This CDR3 comprises 11 residues. Between the trimmed V and J ends, which lost 5 bases and 10 bases, there was a span of 11 bases. The CDR3 coding sequence is TGTGCCAGCAGTCCCGACAGATCCTACACCTTC. Its protein is CASSPDRSYTF.

This sequence joins TRBV27 and TRBJ2-3, with 10 nucleotides matching TRBD1. With V trimmed by 5 bases and J by 2 bases, 4 bases remained unmatched. Per germline, CDR1 MNHEY and CDR2 SMNVEV (reference sequence). This CDR3 comprises 15 residues. CDR3 loop: CASSPGQGITDTQYF. CDR3 DNA: TGTGCCAGCAGTCCGGGACAGGGGATCACAGATACGCAGTATTTT.

The rearrangement links TRBV7-2 to TRBJ1-1; D not certain. Per germline, CDR1 SGHTA and CDR2 FQGNSA. The V and J ends lost 2 bases and 4 bases respectively, with 8 bases between them. The CDR3 length is 13 residues. The DNA for the CDR3 is TGTGCCAGCAGCTTATGGTGGCCCACTGAAGCTTTCTTT. Translated: CASSLWWPTEAFF.

The genes are TRBV28 and TRBJ1-4; TRBD1 is a possible D gene (6 bases). CDR3 length: 14 amino acids. Germline V lookup: CDR1 MDHEN, CDR2 SYDVKM. Trimming removed 7 bases from V and 4 bases from J, with 13 bases in between. The CDR3, as DNA: TGTGCCAGCACCCCGGGGGGCCTTAATGAAAAACTGTTTTTT. Its translation: CASTPGGLNEKLFF.

This rearrangement joins TRBV9 to TRBJ2-7, with a tentative D call TRBD2 (5 bases). The CDR3 totals 13 residues. Germline assignment: CDR1 SGDLS and CDR2 YYNGEE. Trimming took 4 bases from V and 3 from J, leaving 11 bases between them. The DNA for the CDR3 is TGTGCCAGCAGCTCCGGACGGGACTACGAGCAGTACTTC. It encodes CASSSGRDYEQYF.

This clone came up once. The chain uses TRBV4-3 and TRBJ2-3; 9 bases agree with TRBD2. CDR3 length: 16 amino acids. With 4 bases clipped from V and 6 bases from J, the junction kept 11 bases outside the gene matches. The germline V gene encodes CDR1 LGHNA and CDR2 YSLEER. CDR3 amino acids: CASSLRTSASADTQYF. CDR3 nucleotides: TGCGCCAGCAGCCTCCGGACTAGCGCCAGTGCGGATACGCAGTATTTT.

V is TRBV5-1 and J is TRBJ2-3, with 13 bases fitting TRBD2. Germline V CDR1 and CDR2: SGHRS, YFSETQ. The trim removed 4 bases at V and 0 bases at J, leaving 5 bases unmatched. There are 17 residues in the CDR3. CDR3 nucleotides: TGCGCCAGCAGCAGCACTAGCGGGAGGGCTAGCACAGATACGCAGTATTTT. Translating gives CASSSTSGRASTDTQYF.

This chain links TRBV9 with TRBJ2-7; unclear D gene. Trimming shortened V by 1 base and J by 5 bases, and 10 bases separated the two germline ends. The germline CDR1 and CDR2 sequences are SGDLS and YYNGEE. The length of the CDR3 is 13 residues. CDR3 DNA: TGTGCCAGCAGCGTACAAGTGGCGGACGAGCAGTACTTC. Amino acids: CASSVQVADEQYF.

This clone occurred a few times. This CDR3 is also generated by other DNA sequences in the sample. V is TRBV7-9 and J is TRBJ2-5; D is unclear. The CDR3 consists of 11 residues. Germline assignment: CDR1 SEHNR and CDR2 FQNEAQ (reference sequence). Trimming stripped 5 bases from V and 2 bases from J, with 3 bases between. Written as DNA, the CDR3 is TGTGCCAGCAGCCCGCAAGAGACCCAGTACTTC. Translation: CASSPQETQYF.